This TCR beta chain was captured in a study of T-cell memory formation after mild COVID-19. TCRdb fed the 5' RACE reads into MiXCR, producing one record per CDR3 protein. The repertoire consists of around 300,000 distinct CDR3 sequences, with under 15% occurring once and the leading ten covering 20% to 25%. Sequences were obtained from PBMCs or a T cell subset sorted from them (not recorded which). The receptor was isolated from a man aged 18 to 29 who had mild COVID-19 (a few samples of this study predate the infection). Cell type and time point are not known.

The CDR3 loop reads CASSLMDTQYF. The CDR3 DNA reads TGTGCCAGCAGCTTAATGGATACGCAGTATTTT. This chain uses TRBV7-8 with TRBJ2-3; D is unresolved. Germline assignment: CDR1 SGHVS and CDR2 FQNEAQ. The CDR3 loop spans 11 amino acids. Trimming took 2 bases from V and 6 from J, leaving 3 bases between them.